A single sample gave rise to the 8 T cell receptor beta chains below, sequenced in a study of T cells after yellow fever vaccination. TCRdb re-called the 5' RACE reads through MiXCR, storing one row per CDR3 protein. The table records 300,000 or so distinct CDR3 sequences, 8% to 9.5% of them present only once. Sequenced material: PBMCs, taken more than 35 days after the first yellow fever vaccination. These receptors came from a young man who received the YFV17D yellow fever vaccine.

This clonotype was observed a handful of times. An end of the junction differs from the germline gene, which may be a read error. This chain uses TRBV5-1 with TRBJ2-2; the D is unclear. CDR3 length: 14 residues. The germline V gene has CDR1 SGHRS and CDR2 YFSETQ. CDR3 in DNA: TGCGCCAGCAGCTTGAATACCCACCTCGGGCAGCTGTTTTTT. Encoded protein: CASSLNTHLGQLFF. The variable domain in full, with the rest retrieved from reference TRBV5-1 and TRBJ2-2, is KAGVTQTPRYLIKTRGQQVTLSCSPISGHRSVSWYQQTPGQGLQFLFEYFSETQRNKGNFPGRFSGRQFSNSRSEMNVSTLELGDSALYLCASSLNTHLGQLFFGEGSRLTVL.

This clonotype occurred a few times. The gene calls are TRBV12-3 or TRBV12-4 and TRBJ2-3; 11 nucleotides match TRBD2. There are 17 residues in the CDR3. V lost 5 bases, J lost 0 bases, and 7 bases stayed unmatched. The CDR3 nucleotides are TGTGCCAGCAGTCACACGACTAGCGGGGCTAGCACAGATACGCAGTATTTT. It translates to CASSHTTSGASTDTQYF.

This clonotype was detected a few times. The V call is TRBV6-5, the J call TRBJ1-4, with D possibly being TRBD1 (5 bases). The CDR3 runs to 14 residues. The germline V gene has CDR1 MNHEY and CDR2 SVGAGI. With 2 bases removed from V and 8 bases from J, the gap between germline ends came to 12 bases. CDR3 DNA sequence: TGTGCCAGCAGTTACCGGGGAAGGGACGAAAAACTGTTTTTT. Its protein is CASSYRGRDEKLFF.

This clonotype was picked up a small number of times. The chain couples TRBV7-3 to TRBJ2-2; perhaps D is TRBD1 or TRBD2 (5 bases each). The CDR3 covers 16 residues. Germline V gene data show CDR1 as SGHTA and CDR2 as FQGTGA. The V and J ends lost 3 bases and 2 bases respectively, with 13 bases between them. CDR3 coding DNA: TGTGCCAGCAGCTTGTCAGGGACCCTCAACACCGGGGAGCTGTTTTTT. Its protein product is CASSLSGTLNTGELFF.

The gene calls are TRBV12-3 or TRBV12-4 and TRBJ2-5; 9 bases align to TRBD2. V was pared by 7 bases and J by 5 bases, with 11 bases of the junction left unmatched. This CDR3 is 15 amino acids long. CDR3 in amino acids: CASTNGRGGTETQYF. The CDR3 DNA follows: TGTGCCAGCACTAATGGGCGGGGGGGCACCGAGACCCAGTACTTC.

This clonotype has more than one count but fewer than ten. The gene calls are TRBV5-4 and TRBJ2-3, with 8 positions matching TRBD1. Germline trimming cut 4 bases from V and 1 base from J; bases unmatched to any gene: 5. This CDR3 has 15 amino acids. Germline assignment: CDR1 SGHNT and CDR2 YYREEE (reference sequence). This chain's CDR3 is CASSPGQGRTDTQYF. The CDR3, as DNA: TGTGCCAGCAGCCCCGGACAGGGACGCACAGATACGCAGTATTTT.

This clonotype was seen more than once but under ten times. This CDR3 is CASSIGTGVSYEQYF. For the CDR3, the DNA is TGTGCCAGTAGTATAGGGACAGGAGTCTCCTACGAGCAGTACTTC. The rearrangement joins TRBV19 to TRBJ2-7; TRBD1 aligns across 7 bases. The CDR3 runs 15 residues. Losses at the gene ends were 1 base for V and 0 bases for J; bases not matched to a gene: 3. Germline CDR1 reads LNHDA; CDR2 reads SQIVND (reference sequence).

This clonotype was recorded a few times. The J gene is TRBJ2-7, the V gene TRBV20-1; D call uncertain. Germline V gene lookup returns CDR1 DFQATT and CDR2 SNEGSKA (reference sequence). The CDR3 contains 9 residues. Trimming removed 6 bases from V and 4 bases from J, with 4 bases in between. CDR3 DNA sequence: TGCAGTGCCCAATACGAGCAGTACGTC. This encodes CSAQYEQYV.